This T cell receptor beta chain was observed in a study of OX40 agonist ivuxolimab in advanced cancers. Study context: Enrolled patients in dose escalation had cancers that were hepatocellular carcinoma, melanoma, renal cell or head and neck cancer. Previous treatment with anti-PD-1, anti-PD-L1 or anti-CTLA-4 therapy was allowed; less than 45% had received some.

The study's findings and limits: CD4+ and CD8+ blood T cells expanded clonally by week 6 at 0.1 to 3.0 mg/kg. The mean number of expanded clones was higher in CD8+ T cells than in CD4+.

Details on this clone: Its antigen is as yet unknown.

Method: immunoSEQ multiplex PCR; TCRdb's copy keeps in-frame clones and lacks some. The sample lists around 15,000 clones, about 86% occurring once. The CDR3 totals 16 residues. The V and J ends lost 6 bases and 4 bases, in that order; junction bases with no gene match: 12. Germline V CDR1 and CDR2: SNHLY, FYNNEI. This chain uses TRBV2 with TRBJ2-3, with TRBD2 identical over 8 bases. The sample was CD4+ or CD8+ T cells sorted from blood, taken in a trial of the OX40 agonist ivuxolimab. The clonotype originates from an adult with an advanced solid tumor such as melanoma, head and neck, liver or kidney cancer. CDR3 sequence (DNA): TGTGCCAGCAGGGTACCCGGGACTAGTCCTCCAGATACGCAGTATTTT. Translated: CASRVPGTSPPDTQYF.